These 21 T cell receptor beta chains were all obtained from the same sample, sequenced in a study of blood T cell repertoires in COVID-19. Generated by immunoSEQ multiplex PCR, the TCRdb table keeps only in-frame clones and is missing some. This sample has 350,000 or so clones, with around 91% found just once. Sequencing was carried out using peripheral blood. The receptors shown here come from a man in his late teens or twenties with active or convalescent COVID-19.

The gene calls are TRBV7-2 and TRBJ2-7; 7 bases are a match to TRBD2. The germline CDR1 and CDR2 sequences are SGHTA and FQGNSA. This CDR3 spans 13 amino acids. Trimming took 6 bases from V and 4 from J; bases not matched to a gene: 6. The CDR3 region has the DNA TGTGCCAGCAGTGGGGGGGTCCTATACGAGCAGTACTTC. Translation: CASSGGVLYEQYF. Combining the CDR3 with reference TRBV7-2 and TRBJ2-7 gives the whole variable domain GAGVSQSPSNKVTEKGKDVELRCDPISGHTALYWYRQSLGQGLEFLIYFQGNSAPDKSGLPSDRFSAERTGGSVSTLTIQRTQQEDSAVYLCASSGGVLYEQYFGPGTRLTVT.

The chain employs TRBV27 and TRBJ2-5; no clear D. Looked up from germline, CDR1 is MNHEY and CDR2 is SMNVEV (reference sequence). The germline V and J ends were trimmed by 1 base and 5 bases, with 8 bases remaining between them. CDR3 length: 13 amino acids. The CDR3 spells CASSLYGWETQYF. The CDR3, as DNA: TGTGCCAGCAGTTTATACGGGTGGGAGACCCAGTACTTC.

The chain links TRBV6-4 to TRBJ2-5; 14 bases line up with TRBD2. The length of the CDR3 is 14 residues. The germline V gene encodes CDR1 MRHNA and CDR2 SNTAGT. V gave up 2 bases and J gave up 11 bases; unmatched junction bases: 4. Written as DNA, the CDR3 is TGTGCCAGCAGTGACGGGACTAGCGGGGGCCTTCAGTACTTC. This sequence encodes CASSDGTSGGLQYF.

This chain links TRBV2 with TRBJ1-6; 8 nucleotides match TRBD1. This CDR3 has 14 amino acids. CDR1 and CDR2 (germline): SNHLY, FYNNEI. Trimming at V came to 5 bases and at J to 10 bases, leaving 7 bases not matched to a gene. CDR3 sequence reads: CASSRTGKLSPLHF. In DNA, the CDR3 is TGTGCCAGCAGTCGGACAGGGAAACTCTCACCCCTCCACTTT.

The chain uses TRBV5-6 and TRBJ1-1, with D uncertain. The length of the CDR3 is 12 residues. Deletions cut 4 bases from V and 5 bases from J, with 9 bases between. Looked up from germline, CDR1 is SGHDT and CDR2 is YYEEEE. CDR3 bases: TGTGCCAGCAGCCTCCTGCGTACTGAAGCTTTCTTT. Encoded protein: CASSLLRTEAFF.

V and J are TRBV7-9 and TRBJ2-7; 7 positions agree with TRBD1. V gave up 5 bases and J gave up 3 bases; unmatched junction bases: 16. The CDR3 is 17 amino acids. Germline assignment: CDR1 SEHNR and CDR2 FQNEAQ (reference sequence). DNA for the CDR3: TGTGCCAGCAGCCAACACTGGGACAGCCGCACCTTCTACGAGCAGTACTTC. This codes for CASSQHWDSRTFYEQYF.

This chain connects TRBV7-2 to TRBJ1-4; 7 bases map to TRBD1. The length of the CDR3 is 17 residues. V lost 5 bases to trimming and J lost 6 bases; unmatched junction nucleotides: 15. Germline V lookup: CDR1 SGHTA, CDR2 FQGNSA. In DNA form, the CDR3 reads TGTGCCAGCAGCCACCTTAGTATTCACAGGGGAGATGAAAAACTGTTTTTT. It specifies CASSHLSIHRGDEKLFF.

This sequence joins TRBV6-6 and TRBJ1-2; weak D call: TRBD1 (6 bases). The CDR3 extends over 13 amino acids. Germline-derived CDR1 and CDR2 are MNHNY and SVGAGI (reference sequence). The ends were cut back, 7 bases at V and 0 bases at J, with 9 bases in the middle. The CDR3 DNA reads TGTGCCAGCACTAAGGGGGCTAACTATGGCTACACCTTC. Its protein is CASTKGANYGYTF.

The CDR3 region has the DNA TGTGCCAGCAACCCGACCCGGGACAGGGGTGGAGGCTACACCTTC. Translation: CASNPTRDRGGGYTF. This chain links TRBV27 with TRBJ1-2, with 10 positions matching TRBD1. CDR3 length equals 15 residues. With 7 bases clipped from V and 8 bases from J, the junction kept 13 bases outside the gene matches. Germline V gene sequence: CDR1 MNHEY, CDR2 SMNVEV (reference sequence).

This rearrangement joins TRBV28 to TRBJ2-1; possibly TRBD2 for D (6 bases). Trimming shortened V by 6 bases and J by 8 bases, and 26 bases separated the two germline ends. CDR3 length: 17 amino acids. CDR1 and CDR2 from the germline V gene are MDHEN and SYDVKM. For the CDR3, the DNA is TGTGCCAGCAGCCCTCCCCCCCGACTAGGGAGTAAGGATGAGCAGTTCTTC. Translating it yields CASSPPPRLGSKDEQFF.

The genes are TRBV29-1 and TRBJ2-4; possible D gene TRBD1, 5 bases. The V end lost 5 bases, the J end lost 9 bases, and 20 bases lay between the germline ends. The length of the CDR3 is 14 residues. Germline lookup yields CDR1 SQVTM and CDR2 ANQGSEA. CDR3 loop: CSVRGLTDQGIQYF. DNA of the CDR3: TGCAGCGTTAGGGGCCTGACGGATCAGGGCATTCAGTACTTC.

This rearrangement joins TRBV7-2 to TRBJ1-2; TRBD1 aligns across 7 bases. With V trimmed by 1 base and J by 2 bases, 4 bases remained unmatched. This CDR3 comprises 15 residues. Germline V gene sequence: CDR1 SGHTA, CDR2 FQGNSA. Here the CDR3 reads CASSLVGGQNYGYTF. The DNA for the CDR3 is TGTGCCAGCAGCTTAGTAGGGGGACAGAACTATGGCTACACCTTC.

Relative to its sample, this clone is medium-sized (0.01 to 0.1%). The chain couples TRBV6-5 to TRBJ1-5; 7 nucleotides align to TRBD1. The CDR3 has 14 amino acids. V lost 4 bases and J lost 11; bases outside the gene matches: 11. Germline CDR1 reads MNHEY; CDR2 reads SVGAGI. CDR3 amino acids: CASSSTGKKRAQHF. As DNA, the CDR3 is TGTGCCAGCAGTTCGACAGGGAAAAAGAGGGCCCAGCATTTT.

The gene calls are TRBV5-1 and TRBJ1-6; perhaps TRBD1 as D (6 bases). Per the germline V gene, CDR1 is SGHRS and CDR2 is YFSETQ. The CDR3 runs to 15 residues. The V and J ends lost 0 bases and 7 bases respectively, with 11 bases between them. For the CDR3, the DNA is TGCGCCAGCAGCTTGGAAACAGGGCAAAATTCACCCCTCCACTTT. It encodes CASSLETGQNSPLHF.

CDR3 DNA sequence: TGTGCCAGCTCACCACCAGGGGTATATAGCAATCAGCCCCAGCATTTT. Residues: CASSPPGVYSNQPQHF. The chain links TRBV18 to TRBJ1-5, with D possibly TRBD1 on 5 matching bases. From germline, CDR1 is KGHSH and CDR2 LQKENI. The CDR3 is made up of 16 amino acids. The germline V and J ends were trimmed by 0 bases and 0 bases, with 9 bases remaining between them.

The J gene is TRBJ2-3, the V gene TRBV28; a weak D match, TRBD1 (5 bases). This CDR3 region has 16 residues. Germline-derived CDR1 and CDR2 are MDHEN and SYDVKM. Between the trimmed V and J ends, which lost 5 bases and 2 bases, there was a span of 17 bases. CDR3 coding DNA: TGTGCCAGCAGTAGCCCACAGGTCCTCTCCACAGATACGCAGTATTTT. Translated: CASSSPQVLSTDTQYF.

The chain employs TRBV7-3 and TRBJ2-7; possible D gene TRBD2, 6 bases. The germline V gene encodes CDR1 SGHTA and CDR2 FQGTGA. Trimming left V 5 bases short and J 5 bases short, with 16 bases between. The CDR3 covers 14 residues. The CDR3 here is CASSPGVGIDEQYF. CDR3 DNA: TGTGCCAGCAGCCCGGGGGTAGGAATTGACGAGCAGTACTTC.

The CDR3 DNA is TGTGCCAGCAGCTTACGAAAAAGGGGATTTGAGACCCAGTACTTC. Translated, it gives CASSLRKRGFETQYF. This chain connects TRBV7-9 to TRBJ2-5; TRBD1 might be the D (5 bases). Germline assignment: CDR1 SEHNR and CDR2 FQNEAQ (reference sequence). V lost 2 bases to trimming and J lost 5 bases, with 15 bases between them. The CDR3 has 15 residues. Supplemented by reference TRBV7-9 and TRBJ2-5, the full variable domain reads DTGVSQNPRHKITKRGQNVTFRCDPISEHNRLYWYRQTLGQGPEFLTYFQNEAQLEKSRLLSDRFSAERPKGSFSTLEIQRTEQGDSAMYLCASSLRKRGFETQYFGPGTRLLVL.

The chain has TRBV11-2 and TRBJ1-5; no clear D gene. V lost 0 bases, J lost 0 bases, and 6 bases lay in between. Germline loops: CDR1 SGHAT, CDR2 FQNNGV. The length of the CDR3 is 15 residues. For the CDR3, the DNA is TGTGCCAGCAGCTTAGATCCAGGTAGCAATCAGCCCCAGCATTTT. It encodes CASSLDPGSNQPQHF.

The sample holds one count of this clone. CDR3 protein: CASRFPFDRVGYTF. The CDR3 region has the DNA TGTGCAAGTCGCTTCCCTTTCGACAGGGTTGGCTACACCTTC. This sequence joins TRBV12-2 and TRBJ1-2; the listed D gene, TRBD1, was not tested against the DNA. TRBV12-2 is termed a pseudogene. The CDR3 contains 14 residues.

The CDR3 region is CASSLDQLVNEQFF. The DNA of the CDR3 is TGTGCCAGCAGCTTAGATCAACTAGTCAATGAGCAGTTCTTC. The chain recombines TRBV11-2 with TRBJ2-1; perhaps TRBD2 as D (5 bases). Germline-derived CDR1 and CDR2 are SGHAT and FQNNGV. Trimming removed 0 bases at V and 6 bases at J, with 9 bases between. The CDR3 is 14 amino acids. Based on the CDR3 plus reference TRBV11-2 and TRBJ2-1, the full variable domain is EAGVAQSPRYKIIEKRQSVAFWCNPISGHATLYWYQQILGQGPKLLIQFQNNGVVDDSQLPKDRFSAERLKGVDSTLKIQPAKLEDSAVYLCASSLDQLVNEQFFGPGTRLTVL.